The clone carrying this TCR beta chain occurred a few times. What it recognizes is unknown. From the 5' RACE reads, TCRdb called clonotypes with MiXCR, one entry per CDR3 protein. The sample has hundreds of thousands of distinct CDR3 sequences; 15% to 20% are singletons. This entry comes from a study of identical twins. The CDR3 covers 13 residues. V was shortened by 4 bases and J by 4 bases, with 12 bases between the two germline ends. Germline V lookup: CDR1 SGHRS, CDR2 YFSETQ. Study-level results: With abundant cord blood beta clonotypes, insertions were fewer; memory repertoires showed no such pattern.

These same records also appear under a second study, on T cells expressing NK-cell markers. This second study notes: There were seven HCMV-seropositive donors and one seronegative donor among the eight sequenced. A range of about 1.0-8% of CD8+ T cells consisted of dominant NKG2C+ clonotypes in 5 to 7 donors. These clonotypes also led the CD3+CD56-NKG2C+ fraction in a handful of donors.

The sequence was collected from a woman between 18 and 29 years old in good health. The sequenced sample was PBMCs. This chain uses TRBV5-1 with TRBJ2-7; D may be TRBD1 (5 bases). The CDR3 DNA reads TGCGCCAGCAGCACGACAGTTGGGTACGAGCAGTACTTC. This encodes CASSTTVGYEQYF. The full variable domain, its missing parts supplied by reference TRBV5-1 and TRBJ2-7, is KAGVTQTPRYLIKTRGQQVTLSCSPISGHRSVSWYQQTPGQGLQFLFEYFSETQRNKGNFPGRFSGRQFSNSRSEMNVSTLELGDSALYLCASSTTVGYEQYFGPGTRLTVT.